This TCR beta chain was identified in a study of T cells after yellow fever vaccination. Concerning this clonotype: A clone one base away is much larger, so this may be a read error.

TCRdb passed the 5' RACE reads through MiXCR, listing each CDR3 protein once. Found here are tens of thousands of distinct CDR3 sequences, 7.4% of them singletons; the top ten hold 28%. CDR1 is SGHDT and CDR2 is YYEEEE in the germline V gene. V lost 4 bases to trimming and J lost 3 bases, with 11 bases between them. The CDR3 is 14 amino acids. The V gene is TRBV5-6, the J gene TRBJ2-1; TRBD1 is a possible D gene (5 bases). The source material was CD8+ T cells sorted from PBMCs, sampled around 15 days after the first yellow fever vaccination. The TCR originated in a man aged 18 to 29 who received the YFV17D yellow fever vaccine. CDR3 DNA: TGTGCCAGCAGCCAGGGAATCTTCTACAATGAGCAGTTCTTC. This sequence encodes CASSQGIFYNEQFF.